This T cell receptor (beta chain) was documented in a study of CD8+CD57+ T cells in acquired aplastic anemia. General observations from the study: The number of CD8+ CDR3 sequences shared by patients and controls was approximately 30. No significant patient-versus-control difference appeared in CD8+ Simpson's diversity.

Profiling of TCR beta VDJ combinations and CDR3 sequences used genomic DNA as template. A single record per CDR3 protein comes from TCRdb applying MiXCR to the reads. Among roughly 250,000 distinct CDR3 sequences listed, roughly 82% were seen once. For sequencing, patients were chosen who had shown expansion of CD8+CD57+ cells by flow cytometry. The patients all had a severe acquired aplastic anemia diagnosis. By the time of blood sampling, patients had still received no therapy. Germline CDR1 is SGHAT and CDR2 is FQDESV (reference sequence). There are 12 residues in the CDR3. V was clipped by 5 bases and J by 10 bases; unmatched bases: 2. As to this clonotype: Its antigen is not known.

The specimen sequenced was sorted CD4+, CD8+, or CD8+CD57+ T cells (not recorded which) from PBMCs. The sequence came from a human donor with aplastic anemia. The chain joins TRBV11-1 to TRBJ2-1, with 10 nucleotides matching TRBD2. In DNA form, the CDR3 reads TGTGCCAGCAGCCCAGCGGGGGGGGAGCAGTTCTTC. It yields the protein CASSPAGGEQFF.